The next 27 T cell receptor beta chains were all read from a single sample in a study of OX40 agonist ivuxolimab in advanced cancers. TCRdb's copy holds only in-frame clones and misses some; the assay was immunoSEQ multiplex PCR. The sample lists fewer than 85,000 clones; roughly 86% were seen once. The sequencing here drew on CD4+ or CD8+ T cells sorted from blood, taken in a trial of the OX40 agonist ivuxolimab. The origin of the receptors is an adult with an advanced solid tumor such as melanoma, head and neck, liver or kidney cancer.

Here the CDR3 DNA reads TGTGCCAGTGACCGGGACAGGGACTCCTACGAGCAGTACTTC. Amino acid sequence: CASDRDRDSYEQYF. This sequence joins TRBV6-6 and TRBJ2-7; 9 bases map to TRBD1. The CDR3 has 14 residues. The junction had 6 bases not matched to a gene; V was cut back by 9 bases and J by 0 bases. From germline, CDR1 is MNHNY and CDR2 SVGAGI (reference sequence).

The V and J genes are TRBV2 and TRBJ2-5, with 8 nucleotides matching TRBD2. After removal of 4 bases from V and 4 bases from J, the junction contained 14 bases not matched to a gene. Germline CDR1 is SNHLY and CDR2 is FYNNEI. This CDR3 contains 17 residues. CDR3 residues: CASSVGGTRGVRETQYF. The CDR3 DNA is TGTGCCAGCAGTGTCGGCGGGACTAGGGGAGTTAGAGAGACCCAGTACTTC.

This sequence joins TRBV11-3 and TRBJ2-5; TRBD2 is a possible D gene (6 bases). V was trimmed by 5 bases and J by 5 bases, leaving 18 bases between them. The CDR3 loop spans 15 amino acids. Per germline, CDR1 SGHNT and CDR2 YENEEA. The CDR3 reads CASSLTGTSYETQYF. The CDR3 DNA reads TGTGCCAGCAGCCTGACTGGGACTTCCTACGAGACCCAGTACTTC.

Comments on this clone: Different DNA sequences within this sample yield the same CDR3. The J gene is TRBJ2-5, the V gene TRBV10-3; D is undetermined. The V end was cut by 3 bases, the J end by 1 base, with 3 bases between. From germline, CDR1 is ENHRY and CDR2 SYGVKD. CDR3 size: 12 residues. The CDR3 DNA reads TGTGCCATCAGTGAAAGCCAAGAGACCCAGTACTTC. It codes for CAISESQETQYF.

V is TRBV6-1 and J is TRBJ2-7; 12 bases agree with TRBD2. V shed 3 bases and J 5 bases; nucleotides not matched to a gene: 5. This CDR3 has 15 amino acids. The germline CDR1 and CDR2 sequences are MNHNS and SASEGT. CDR3 protein: CASSEASGGENEQYF. The DNA of the CDR3 is TGTGCCAGCAGTGAGGCTAGCGGGGGGGAAAACGAGCAGTACTTC.

This chain connects TRBV5-6 to TRBJ2-7; 9 nucleotides line up with TRBD1. The germline V gene has CDR1 SGHDT and CDR2 YYEEEE. The ends lost 4 bases at V and 12 bases at J; junction bases unmatched: 17. CDR3 length equals 15 residues. The CDR3 loop is CASSGEGQGRSVSYF. As DNA, the CDR3 is TGTGCCAGCAGCGGGGAAGGACAGGGGCGCTCCGTTTCGTACTTC.

This chain links TRBV5-1 with TRBJ2-1; no clear D gene. Trimming pared 0 bases from V and 8 bases from J, leaving 9 bases between. The CDR3 sequence is 13 residues long. Germline-derived CDR1 and CDR2 are SGHRS and YFSETQ. The CDR3 region has the DNA TGCGCCAGCAGCTTGGTCTCGGTCGATGAGCAGTTCTTC. Its protein is CASSLVSVDEQFF.

The V and J genes are TRBV19 and TRBJ2-3; D gene uncertain. The germline V and J ends were trimmed by 4 bases and 7 bases, with 6 bases remaining between them. The CDR3 runs 11 residues. In germline, CDR1 is LNHDA, CDR2 SQIVND (reference sequence). The CDR3, as DNA: TGTGCCAGTAGTAAGGCGTATACGCAGTATTTT. Protein: CASSKAYTQYF.

The table lists this clone with a count of one. This rearrangement joins TRBV18 to TRBJ2-3, with TRBD1 matching over 8 bases. Unmatched junction bases numbered 7, after V lost 6 bases and J lost 2 bases. This CDR3 has 15 residues. The germline gives CDR1 KGHSH, CDR2 LQKENI. The CDR3 nucleotides read TGTGCCAGCTCCTTAGGACAGGGCCTCACAGATACGCAGTATTTT. Its protein product is CASSLGQGLTDTQYF. The whole variable domain, filled in from reference TRBV18 and TRBJ2-3, reads NAGVMQNPRHLVRRRGQEARLRCSPMKGHSHVYWYRQLPEEGLKFMVYLQKENIIDESGMPKERFSAEFPKEGPSILRIQQVVRGDSAAYFCASSLGQGLTDTQYFGPGTRLTVL.

This chain joins TRBV6-5 and TRBJ1-4; no definite D call. Germline V gene lookup returns CDR1 MNHEY and CDR2 SVGAGI. Trimming took off 6 bases at V and 3 bases at J, with 11 bases between the two ends. The CDR3 runs to 14 residues. The CDR3 DNA is TGTGCCAGCAGAGGGTGGAGATCTAATGAAAAACTGTTTTTT. This sequence encodes CASRGWRSNEKLFF.

The CDR3 DNA follows: TGTGCCAGTAGTATAGCCCGGACAGGTGCCTTTGGCTACACCTTC. The encoded protein is CASSIARTGAFGYTF. The chain has TRBV19 and TRBJ1-2; 7 bases are a match to TRBD1. The CDR3 totals 15 residues. Trimming removed 1 base from V and 7 bases from J; junction bases left unmatched: 9. Germline CDR1 is LNHDA and CDR2 is SQIVND (reference sequence).

The chain uses TRBV5-1 and TRBJ2-7; the match to TRBD1 covers 9 bases. Per germline, CDR1 SGHRS and CDR2 YFSETQ. After removal of 3 bases from V and 0 bases from J, the junction contained 7 bases not matched to a gene. This CDR3 is built from 16 residues. The CDR3 loop is CASSYSGQGRSYEQYF. The DNA of the CDR3 is TGCGCCAGCAGCTACAGCGGACAGGGGCGCTCCTACGAGCAGTACTTC.

Worth noting for this clone: Other nucleotide sequences from this sample produce the same CDR3. J is TRBJ1-4 and V is TRBV7-9; 9 bases are shared with TRBD1. The trim removed 4 bases at V and 8 bases at J, leaving 5 bases unmatched. This CDR3 spans 14 amino acids. Germline V gives CDR1 SEHNR, CDR2 FQNEAQ (reference sequence). The CDR3 sequence is CASSSGQGNEKLFF. In DNA, the CDR3 is TGTGCCAGCAGCTCGGGACAGGGTAACGAAAAACTGTTTTTT.

This clone was detected once. The V call is TRBV7-9, the J call TRBJ1-4, with 8 positions matching TRBD1. The CDR3 extends over 16 amino acids. V was pared by 3 bases and J by 0 bases, with 3 bases of the junction left unmatched. The germline CDR1 and CDR2 sequences are SEHNR and FQNEAQ (reference sequence). This CDR3 is CASSFRGPTTNEKLFF. The CDR3 DNA reads TGTGCCAGCAGCTTCAGGGGGCCCACAACTAATGAAAAACTGTTTTTT.

The V and J genes are TRBV7-2 and TRBJ2-7; D possibly corresponds to TRBD1 (8 bases). CDR1 and CDR2 (germline): SGHTA, FQGNSA. The CDR3 has 17 residues. Trimming took 2 bases from V and 3 from J, leaving 20 bases between them. CDR3 nucleotides: TGTGCCAGCAGCTTAACTGGGGGGGGGACAGGATTCTACGAGCAGTACTTC. Amino acid sequence: CASSLTGGGTGFYEQYF.

This clone was recorded only once. The V and J genes are TRBV25-1 and TRBJ1-2; 12 bases map to TRBD1. The CDR3 consists of 15 residues. J gave up 6 bases and V 5 bases, and 7 bases lay outside the gene matches. Germline V gene data show CDR1 as MGHDK and CDR2 as SYGVNS. In DNA, the CDR3 is TGTGCCAGCAGTCAATCGGGACAGGGGGCCCATGGCTACACCTTC. This codes for CASSQSGQGAHGYTF.

This chain joins TRBV6-5 and TRBJ1-1; the D gene is possibly TRBD1 (5 bases). The V end lost 6 bases, the J end lost 1 base, and 12 bases lay between the germline ends. CDR3 length: 14 amino acids. Germline CDR1 is MNHEY and CDR2 is SVGAGI. CDR3 in amino acids: CASRTGTANTEAFF. In nucleotides, the CDR3 is TGTGCCAGCAGAACGGGGACGGCGAACACTGAAGCTTTCTTT.

The chain carries TRBV6-5 and TRBJ2-7; D assignment may be TRBD1 or TRBD2 (5 bases each). V shed 3 bases and J shed 2 bases, with 17 bases lying between them. CDR3 length equals 16 residues. Germline CDR1 is MNHEY and CDR2 is SVGAGI. CDR3 sequence (DNA): TGTGCCAGCAGTTATTCTTATACGGGGACCACCTACGAGCAGTACTTC. Protein sequence: CASSYSYTGTTYEQYF.

The V and J genes are TRBV28 and TRBJ2-1, with TRBD2 identical over 10 bases. This CDR3 spans 15 amino acids. With V trimmed by 5 bases and J by 7 bases, 8 bases remained unmatched. In germline, CDR1 is MDHEN, CDR2 SYDVKM. The CDR3 sequence: CASSLSGGAINEQFF. The DNA for the CDR3 is TGTGCCAGCAGTCTGAGCGGGGGGGCCATAAATGAGCAGTTCTTC. Filled out from reference TRBV28 and TRBJ2-1, the complete variable domain reads DVKVTQSSRYLVKRTGEKVFLECVQDMDHENMFWYRQDPGLGLRLIYFSYDVKMKEKGDIPEGYSVSREKKERFSLILESASTNQTSMYLCASSLSGGAINEQFFGPGTRLTVL.

The J gene is TRBJ2-2, the V gene TRBV7-6, with 7 bases aligning to TRBD2. Germline loops: CDR1 SGHVS, CDR2 FNYEAQ. There are 12 residues in the CDR3. As DNA, the CDR3 is TGTGCAACGCGGGGGTCCACCGGGGAGCTGTTTTTT. Protein product: CATRGSTGELFF. The full variable domain, completed using reference TRBV7-6 and TRBJ2-2, is GAGVSQSPRYKVTKRGQDVALRCDPISGHVSLYWYRQALGQGPEFLTYFNYEAQQDKSGLPNDRFSAERPEGSISTLTIQRTEQRDSAMYRCATRGSTGELFFGEGSRLTVL.

This chain joins TRBV7-3 and TRBJ2-3; TRBD2 matches 13 bases. The CDR3 covers 19 residues. Germline CDR1 and CDR2: SGHTA and FQGTGA. With 5 bases clipped from V and 3 bases from J, the junction kept 14 bases outside the gene matches. CDR3 region: CASSPQTSGRAFATDTQYF. CDR3 bases: TGTGCCAGCAGCCCCCAAACTAGCGGGAGGGCCTTTGCTACAGATACGCAGTATTTT.

The chain has TRBV7-9 and TRBJ2-7, with D uncertain. The CDR3 covers 13 residues. The V gene lost 7 bases and the J gene lost 6 bases, with 16 bases spanning the gap. The germline gives CDR1 SEHNR, CDR2 FQNEAQ (reference sequence). The CDR3 region is CASTRLGGSEQYF. The CDR3 DNA sequence: TGTGCCAGCACCCGCCTAGGTGGATCCGAGCAGTACTTC.

This chain links TRBV7-8 with TRBJ1-3; D may be TRBD1 (5 bases). V gave up 5 bases and J gave up 0 bases, with 11 bases separating them. From germline, CDR1 is SGHVS and CDR2 FQNEAQ. The CDR3 is made up of 15 amino acids. In DNA, the CDR3 is TGTGCCAGCAGCGCCAGGGTCCTCTCTGGAAACACCATATATTTT. It yields the protein CASSARVLSGNTIYF.

This clone has a handful of counts. Written as DNA, the CDR3 is TGTGCTAGTGGTTCAGGAGGATCAACAGGGGGCATCACCGGGGAGCTGTTTTTT. Encoded protein: CASGSGGSTGGITGELFF. The chain links TRBV12-5 to TRBJ2-2; 9 bases are shared with TRBD1. The germline V gene has CDR1 LGHNT and CDR2 FRNRAP. The CDR3 loop spans 18 amino acids. V shed 4 bases, J shed 4 bases, and the junction held 13 bases outside the gene matches.

The table lists this clone with a count of one. The chain recombines TRBV6-1 with TRBJ2-7, with TRBD1 matching 9 bases. The V gene end was trimmed by 7 bases and the J gene end by 6 bases; junction bases not matched to a gene: 4. Per the germline V gene, CDR1 is MNHNS and CDR2 is SASEGT. The CDR3 sequence is 12 residues long. The CDR3 nucleotides read TGTGCCAGCACGGGACAGGGCCGCGAGCAGTACTTC. It specifies CASTGQGREQYF.

CDR3 nucleotide sequence: TGTGCCAGCAGCTTGGCAGGGGCGGCGGAGACCCAGTACTTC. As protein: CASSLAGAAETQYF. The chain couples TRBV5-4 to TRBJ2-5, with D perhaps TRBD1 (6 bases). Germline CDR1 and CDR2: SGHNT and YYREEE (reference sequence). This CDR3 is 14 amino acids long. With 0 bases removed from V and 5 bases from J, the gap between germline ends came to 11 bases.

The chain links TRBV2 to TRBJ1-5; 8 nucleotides line up with TRBD1. The CDR3 has 15 amino acids. In germline, CDR1 is SNHLY, CDR2 FYNNEI. The J segment lost 6 bases and the V segment lost 4 bases, leaving 8 bases of the junction unmatched. CDR3 in amino acids: CASSVGQGLGQPQHF. In nucleotides, the CDR3 is TGTGCCAGCAGTGTCGGACAGGGCTTGGGTCAGCCCCAGCATTTT.